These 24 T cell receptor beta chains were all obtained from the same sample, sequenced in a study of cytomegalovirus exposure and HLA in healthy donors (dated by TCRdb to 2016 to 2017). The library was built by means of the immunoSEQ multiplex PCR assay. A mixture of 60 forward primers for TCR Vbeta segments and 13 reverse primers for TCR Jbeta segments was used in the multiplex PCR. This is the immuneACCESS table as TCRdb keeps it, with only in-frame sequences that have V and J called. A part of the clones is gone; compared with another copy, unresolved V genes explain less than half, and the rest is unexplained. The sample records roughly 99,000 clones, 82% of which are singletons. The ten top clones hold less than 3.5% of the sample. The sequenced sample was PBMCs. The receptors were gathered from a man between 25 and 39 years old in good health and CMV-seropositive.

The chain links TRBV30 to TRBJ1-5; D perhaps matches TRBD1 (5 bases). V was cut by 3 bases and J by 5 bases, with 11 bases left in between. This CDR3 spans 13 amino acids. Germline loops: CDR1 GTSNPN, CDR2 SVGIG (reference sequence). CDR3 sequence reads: CAWSSRGDQPQHF. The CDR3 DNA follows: TGTGCCTGGAGCAGTAGGGGTGATCAGCCCCAGCATTTT.

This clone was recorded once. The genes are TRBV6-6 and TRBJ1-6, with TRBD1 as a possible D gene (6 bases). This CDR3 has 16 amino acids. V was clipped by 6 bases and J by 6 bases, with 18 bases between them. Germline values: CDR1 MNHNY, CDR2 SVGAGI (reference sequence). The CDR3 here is CASRQGQSQGNSPLHF. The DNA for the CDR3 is TGTGCCAGCAGACAAGGACAGTCCCAGGGTAATTCACCCCTCCACTTT.

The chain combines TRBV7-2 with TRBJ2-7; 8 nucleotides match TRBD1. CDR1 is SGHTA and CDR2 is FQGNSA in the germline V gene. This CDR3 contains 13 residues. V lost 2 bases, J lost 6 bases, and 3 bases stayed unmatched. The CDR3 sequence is CASSLQGAIEQYF. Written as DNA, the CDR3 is TGTGCCAGCAGCTTACAGGGGGCTATCGAGCAGTACTTC.

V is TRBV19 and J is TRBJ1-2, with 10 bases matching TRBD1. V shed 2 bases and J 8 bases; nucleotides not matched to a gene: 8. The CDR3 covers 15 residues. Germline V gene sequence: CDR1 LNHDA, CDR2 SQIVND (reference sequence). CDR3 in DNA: TGTGCCAGTAGTATATTAACGGGACAGGGGCTAGGCTACACCTTC. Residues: CASSILTGQGLGYTF.

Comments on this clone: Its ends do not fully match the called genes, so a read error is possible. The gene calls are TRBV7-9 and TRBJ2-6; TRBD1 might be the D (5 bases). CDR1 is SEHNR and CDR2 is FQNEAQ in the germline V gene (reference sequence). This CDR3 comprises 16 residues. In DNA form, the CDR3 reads TGTTCCAGCAGCTTAGACACCACCCCTGGGGCCAACGGCCTGACTTTC. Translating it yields CSSSLDTTPGANGLTF.

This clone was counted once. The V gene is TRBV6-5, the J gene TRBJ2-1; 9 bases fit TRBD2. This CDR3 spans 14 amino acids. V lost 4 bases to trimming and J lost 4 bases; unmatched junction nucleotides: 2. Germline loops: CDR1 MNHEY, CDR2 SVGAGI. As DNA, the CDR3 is TGTGCCAGCAGTTCTGCGGGGGGGTACAATGAGCAGTTCTTC. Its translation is CASSSAGGYNEQFF.

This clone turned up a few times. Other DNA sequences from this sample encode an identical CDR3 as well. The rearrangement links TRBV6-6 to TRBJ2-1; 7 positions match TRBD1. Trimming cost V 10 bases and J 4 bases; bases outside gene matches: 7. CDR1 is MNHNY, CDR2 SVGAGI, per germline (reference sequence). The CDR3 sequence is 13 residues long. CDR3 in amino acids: CATAQGTYNEQFF. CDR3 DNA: TGTGCCACCGCACAGGGGACATACAATGAGCAGTTCTTC.

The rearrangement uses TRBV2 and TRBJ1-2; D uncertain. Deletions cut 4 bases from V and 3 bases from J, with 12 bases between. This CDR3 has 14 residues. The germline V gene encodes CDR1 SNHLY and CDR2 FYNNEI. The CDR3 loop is CASSGRVEDYGYTF. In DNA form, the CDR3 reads TGTGCCAGCAGTGGGAGGGTTGAGGACTATGGCTACACCTTC.

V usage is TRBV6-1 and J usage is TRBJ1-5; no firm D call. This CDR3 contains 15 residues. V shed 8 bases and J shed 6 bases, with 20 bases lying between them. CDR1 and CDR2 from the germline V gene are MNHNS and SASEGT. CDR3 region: CASGRTRGNSQPQHF. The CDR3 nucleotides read TGTGCCAGCGGACGCACCCGGGGAAATTCTCAGCCCCAGCATTTT.

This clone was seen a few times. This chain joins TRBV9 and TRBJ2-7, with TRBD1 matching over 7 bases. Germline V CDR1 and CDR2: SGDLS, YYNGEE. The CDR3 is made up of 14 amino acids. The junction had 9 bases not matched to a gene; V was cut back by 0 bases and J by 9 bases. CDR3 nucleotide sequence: TGTGCCAGCAGCGTAGCCCTGGGACAGCGTACGCAGTACTTC. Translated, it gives CASSVALGQRTQYF.

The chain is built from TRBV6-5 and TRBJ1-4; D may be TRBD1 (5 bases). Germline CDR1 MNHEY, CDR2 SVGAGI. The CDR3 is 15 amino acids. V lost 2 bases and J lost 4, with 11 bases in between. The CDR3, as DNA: TGTGCCAGCAGTTACCAGGGACTGAGTAATGAAAAACTGTTTTTT. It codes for CASSYQGLSNEKLFF.

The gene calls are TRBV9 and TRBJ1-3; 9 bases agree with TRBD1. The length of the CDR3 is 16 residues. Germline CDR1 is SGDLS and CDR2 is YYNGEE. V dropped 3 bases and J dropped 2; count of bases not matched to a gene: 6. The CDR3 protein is CASSADRGRPGNTIYF. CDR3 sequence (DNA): TGTGCCAGCAGCGCGGACAGGGGCAGACCTGGAAACACCATATATTTT. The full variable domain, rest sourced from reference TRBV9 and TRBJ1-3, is DSGVTQTPKHLITATGQRVTLRCSPRSGDLSVYWYQQSLDQGLQFLIQYYNGEERAKGNILERFSAQQFPDLHSELNLSSLELGDSALYFCASSADRGRPGNTIYFGEGSWLTVV.

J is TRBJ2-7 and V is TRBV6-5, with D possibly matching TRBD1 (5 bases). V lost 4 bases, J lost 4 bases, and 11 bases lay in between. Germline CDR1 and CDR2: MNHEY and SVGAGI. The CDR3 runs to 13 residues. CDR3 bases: TGTGCCAGCAGTTCGCCCAGGGAATACGAGCAGTACTTC. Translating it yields CASSSPREYEQYF.

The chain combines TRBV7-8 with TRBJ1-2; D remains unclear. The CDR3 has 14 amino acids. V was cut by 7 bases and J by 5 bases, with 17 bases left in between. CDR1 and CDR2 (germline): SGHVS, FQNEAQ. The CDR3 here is CASTINVAGYGYTF. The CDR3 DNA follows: TGTGCCAGCACCATCAACGTAGCTGGGTATGGCTACACCTTC.

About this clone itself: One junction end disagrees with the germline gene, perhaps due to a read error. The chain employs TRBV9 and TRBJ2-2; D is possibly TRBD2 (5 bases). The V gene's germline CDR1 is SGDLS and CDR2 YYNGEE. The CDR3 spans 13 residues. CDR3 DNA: TGTGCCAGCAGCGTGACCTCCCCCGGGGAGTTGTTTTTT. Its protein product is CASSVTSPGELFF. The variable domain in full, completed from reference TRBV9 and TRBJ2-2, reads DSGVTQTPKHLITATGQRVTLRCSPRSGDLSVYWYQQSLDQGLQFLIQYYNGEERAKGNILERFSAQQFPDLHSELNLSSLELGDSALYFCASSVTSPGELFFGEGSRLTVL.

CDR3 in amino acids: CASTGQPYEQYF. The CDR3 nucleotides are TGTGCCAGTACGGGACAGCCTTACGAGCAGTACTTC. The chain links TRBV19 to TRBJ2-7, with TRBD1 matching over 7 bases. The V gene's germline CDR1 is LNHDA and CDR2 SQIVND (reference sequence). Germline trimming cut 7 bases from V and 4 bases from J; bases unmatched to any gene: 4. CDR3 length: 12 amino acids. The full variable domain, its missing parts supplied by reference TRBV19 and TRBJ2-7, is DGGITQSPKYLFRKEGQNVTLSCEQNLNHDAMYWYRQDPGQGLRLIYYSQIVNDFQKGDIAEGYSVSREKKESFPLTVTSAQKNPTAFYLCASTGQPYEQYFGPGTRLTVT.

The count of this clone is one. The CDR3 here is CASSYSGGSGNTIYF. The CDR3 coding sequence is TGTGCCAGCAGTTACTCGGGGGGGTCTGGAAACACCATATATTTT. The chain combines TRBV6-5 with TRBJ1-3, with D possibly matching TRBD1 (5 bases). This CDR3 has 15 residues. Germline V CDR1 and CDR2: MNHEY, SVGAGI. V was clipped by 0 bases and J by 1 base, with 7 bases between them.

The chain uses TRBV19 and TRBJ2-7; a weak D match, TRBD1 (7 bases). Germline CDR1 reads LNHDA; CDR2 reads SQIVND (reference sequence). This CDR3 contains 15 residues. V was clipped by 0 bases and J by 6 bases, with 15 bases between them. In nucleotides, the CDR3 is TGTGCCAGTAGTATAGATAGACAGGGACTTGGCGAGCAGTACTTC. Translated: CASSIDRQGLGEQYF. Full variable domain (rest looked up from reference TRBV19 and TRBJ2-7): DGGITQSPKYLFRKEGQNVTLSCEQNLNHDAMYWYRQDPGQGLRLIYYSQIVNDFQKGDIAEGYSVSREKKESFPLTVTSAQKNPTAFYLCASSIDRQGLGEQYFGPGTRLTVT.

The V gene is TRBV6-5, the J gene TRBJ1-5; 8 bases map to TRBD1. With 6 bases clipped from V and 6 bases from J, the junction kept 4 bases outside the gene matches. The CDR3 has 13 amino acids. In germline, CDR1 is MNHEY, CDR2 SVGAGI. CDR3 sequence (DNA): TGTGCCAGCAGAGGAGACAGGGGTCAGCCCCAGCATTTT. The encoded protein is CASRGDRGQPQHF.

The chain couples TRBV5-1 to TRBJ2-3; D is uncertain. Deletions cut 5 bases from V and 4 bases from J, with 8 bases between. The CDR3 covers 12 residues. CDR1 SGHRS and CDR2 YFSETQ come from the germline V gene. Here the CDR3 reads CASSHGSDTQYF. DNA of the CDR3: TGCGCCAGCAGTCACGGGTCAGATACGCAGTATTTT.

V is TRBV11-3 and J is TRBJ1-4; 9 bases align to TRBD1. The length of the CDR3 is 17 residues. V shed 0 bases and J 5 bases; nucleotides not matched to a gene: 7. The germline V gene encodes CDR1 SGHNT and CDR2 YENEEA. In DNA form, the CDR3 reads TGTGCCAGCAGCTTAGATCCGGGACAGGGCGAGAATGAAAAACTGTTTTTT. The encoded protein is CASSLDPGQGENEKLFF.

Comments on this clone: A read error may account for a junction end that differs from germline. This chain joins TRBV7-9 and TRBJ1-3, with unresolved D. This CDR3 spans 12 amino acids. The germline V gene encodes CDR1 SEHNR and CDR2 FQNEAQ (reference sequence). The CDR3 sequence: CSSSFDRNTIYF. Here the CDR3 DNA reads TGTTCCAGCAGCTTCGACAGAAACACCATATATTTT. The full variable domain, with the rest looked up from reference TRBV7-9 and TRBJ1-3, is DTGVSQNPRHKITKRGQNVTFRCDPISEHNRLYWYRQTLGQGPEFLTYFQNEAQLEKSRLLSDRFSAERPKGSFSTLEIQRTEQGDSAMYLCSSSFDRNTIYFGEGSWLTVV.

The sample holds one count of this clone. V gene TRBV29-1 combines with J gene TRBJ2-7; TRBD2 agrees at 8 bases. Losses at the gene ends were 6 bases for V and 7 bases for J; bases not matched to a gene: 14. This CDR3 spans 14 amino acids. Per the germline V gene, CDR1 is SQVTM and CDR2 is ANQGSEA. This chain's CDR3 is CSVSPLAGFGEQYF. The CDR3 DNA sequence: TGCAGCGTCTCCCCTCTAGCGGGTTTCGGGGAGCAGTACTTC.

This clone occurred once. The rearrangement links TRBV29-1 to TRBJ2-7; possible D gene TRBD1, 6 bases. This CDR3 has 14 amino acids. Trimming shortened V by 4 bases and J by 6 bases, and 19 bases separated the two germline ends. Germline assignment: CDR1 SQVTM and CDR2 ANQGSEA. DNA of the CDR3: TGCAGCGTTGGTTCCGGGGCAGGGGCCCGCGAGCAGTACTTC. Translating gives CSVGSGAGAREQYF.